The 17 T cell receptor beta chains below were found in one sample sequenced in a study of OX40 agonist ivuxolimab in advanced cancers. Produced via immunoSEQ multiplex PCR; TCRdb's table is partial and in-frame only. This table has over 20,000 clones, approximately 78% appearing once. Sample: CD4+ or CD8+ T cells sorted from blood, taken in a trial of the OX40 agonist ivuxolimab. The source is an adult with an advanced solid tumor such as melanoma, head and neck, liver or kidney cancer.

The chain combines TRBV7-3 with TRBJ1-1; D gene uncertain. This CDR3 is 14 amino acids long. Germline lookup yields CDR1 SGHTA and CDR2 FQGTGA. V was cut by 7 bases and J by 1 base, with 13 bases left in between. The CDR3 DNA sequence: TGTGCCAGCACCCCCGAGGGCAGGAACACTGAAGCTTTCTTT. Translated: CASTPEGRNTEAFF.

This clone was counted only a few times. J is TRBJ2-6 and V is TRBV5-1, with 7 bases aligning to TRBD1. Germline-derived CDR1 and CDR2 are SGHRS and YFSETQ. Trimming at V came to 0 bases and at J to 0 bases, leaving 6 bases not matched to a gene. This CDR3 is built from 18 residues. CDR3 sequence reads: CASSLEAGGISGANVLTF. CDR3 DNA sequence: TGCGCCAGCAGCTTGGAGGCAGGGGGTATCTCTGGGGCCAACGTCCTGACTTTC. Together with reference TRBV5-1 and TRBJ2-6, the CDR3 gives the full variable domain: KAGVTQTPRYLIKTRGQQVTLSCSPISGHRSVSWYQQTPGQGLQFLFEYFSETQRNKGNFPGRFSGRQFSNSRSEMNVSTLELGDSALYLCASSLEAGGISGANVLTFGAGSRLTVL.

The chain carries TRBV9 and TRBJ1-2, with D maybe TRBD1 (6 bases). The germline V gene encodes CDR1 SGDLS and CDR2 YYNGEE. V lost 0 bases, J lost 8 bases, and 20 bases lay in between. CDR3 length: 16 residues. CDR3 bases: TGTGCCAGCAGCGTAGGCGGTCGGTTACAGGGAGGCGGCTACACCTTC. Amino acid sequence: CASSVGGRLQGGGYTF.

CDR3 nucleotides: TGTGCCAGCAGCCTTCTGGGGGGCGCGGGGGGCTACACCTTC. It codes for CASSLLGGAGGYTF. V usage is TRBV7-9 and J usage is TRBJ1-2; D is perhaps TRBD1 (6 bases). This CDR3 spans 14 amino acids. Germline V gene sequence: CDR1 SEHNR, CDR2 FQNEAQ (reference sequence). Trimming stripped 5 bases from V and 8 bases from J, with 18 bases between.

This clone has a single count. At one boundary the junction diverges from the germline segment, which might be a read error. V and J are TRBV7-7 and TRBJ2-5; 11 nucleotides agree with TRBD2. CDR3 size: 16 residues. From germline, CDR1 is SSHAT and CDR2 FNYEAQ (reference sequence). CDR3 sequence (DNA): TGTGCTAGCAGCTTAGGGGGACTAGCGGTTCAAGAGACCCAGTACTTC. Translating gives CASSLGGLAVQETQYF.

The chain joins TRBV30 to TRBJ2-7; 8 bases line up with TRBD1. Germline CDR1 and CDR2: GTSNPN and SVGIG (reference sequence). The CDR3 contains 13 residues. Trimming removed 5 bases from V and 6 bases from J; junction bases left unmatched: 9. The CDR3 loop reads CAWSVQGAGEQYF. DNA for the CDR3: TGTGCCTGGTCTGTCCAGGGGGCGGGCGAGCAGTACTTC.

The rearrangement links TRBV13 to TRBJ2-5, with 12 bases that match TRBD2. After removal of 5 bases from V and 2 bases from J, the junction contained 6 bases not matched to a gene. Germline CDR1 and CDR2: PRHDT and FYEKMQ (reference sequence). The length of the CDR3 is 16 residues. The CDR3 spells CASSPNLAGGQETQYF. CDR3 DNA: TGTGCCAGCAGCCCGAACCTAGCGGGGGGGCAAGAGACCCAGTACTTC.

In its sample, this clone was seen once. V is TRBV6-6 and J is TRBJ1-2; no reliable D call. V lost 6 bases and J 4 bases, leaving 15 bases between the germline ends. CDR1 and CDR2 from the germline V gene are MNHNY and SVGAGI (reference sequence). This CDR3 is built from 14 residues. CDR3 sequence: CASSSQAVFYGYTF. The CDR3 nucleotides are TGTGCCAGCAGCTCCCAGGCGGTCTTCTATGGCTACACCTTC.

This clone occurred once. The chain carries TRBV11-2 and TRBJ1-4; no clear D gene. Germline V lookup: CDR1 SGHAT, CDR2 FQNNGV. The CDR3 contains 15 residues. The V gene lost 0 bases and the J gene lost 8 bases, with 13 bases spanning the gap. CDR3 sequence: CASSLDFRSGEKLFF. The CDR3 region has the DNA TGTGCCAGCAGCTTAGATTTCCGTTCCGGAGAAAAACTGTTTTTT.

This clone was seen only a few times. The V gene is TRBV16, the J gene TRBJ2-1; the D gene is possibly TRBD1 (6 bases). The CDR3 length is 17 residues. In germline, CDR1 is KGHSY, CDR2 FQNENV. Trimming stripped 1 base from V and 3 bases from J, with 16 bases between. The CDR3 nucleotides read TGTGCCAGCAGCCAATACGGGACACCGACGAACTACAATGAGCAGTTCTTC. Its translation is CASSQYGTPTNYNEQFF.

The chain has TRBV2 and TRBJ2-3, with 10 bases aligning to TRBD2. Germline trimming cut 4 bases from V and 6 bases from J; bases unmatched to any gene: 7. The CDR3 spans 15 residues. Germline-derived CDR1 and CDR2 are SNHLY and FYNNEI. The CDR3 sequence is CASSVLAGARDTQYF. The CDR3 bases are TGTGCCAGCAGTGTCCTAGCGGGAGCGAGGGATACGCAGTATTTT.

The V gene is TRBV29-1, the J gene TRBJ2-7, with D possibly being TRBD2 (6 bases). V was shortened by 4 bases and J by 2 bases, with 9 bases between the two germline ends. Germline V gives CDR1 SQVTM, CDR2 ANQGSEA. The CDR3 is 12 residues long. The CDR3, as DNA: TGCAGCGTTGCCGGGACTGCCTACGAGCAGTACTTC. This codes for CSVAGTAYEQYF.

V gene TRBV11-1 combines with J gene TRBJ1-4; 7 bases are shared with TRBD1. Germline V gives CDR1 SGHAT, CDR2 FQDESV (reference sequence). The trim removed 5 bases at V and 0 bases at J, leaving 9 bases unmatched. The CDR3 has 17 residues. Written as DNA, the CDR3 is TGTGCCAGCAGCACCGGGACAGTCACTGCAACTAATGAAAAACTGTTTTTT. This codes for CASSTGTVTATNEKLFF.

This clone is a singleton in its sample. This chain links TRBV7-9 with TRBJ2-7, with 8 bases fitting TRBD1. The CDR3 spans 14 residues. Germline V gene data show CDR1 as SEHNR and CDR2 as FQNEAQ (reference sequence). The V gene end was trimmed by 1 base and the J gene end by 3 bases; junction bases not matched to a gene: 2. The CDR3 loop is CASSLGGQVYEQYF. DNA of the CDR3: TGTGCCAGCAGCTTAGGGGGACAGGTCTACGAGCAGTACTTC.

V gene TRBV28 combines with J gene TRBJ2-1; either TRBD1 or TRBD2 may fit D (5 bases each). V was trimmed by 10 bases and J by 6 bases, leaving 16 bases between them. The V gene's germline CDR1 is MDHEN and CDR2 SYDVKM. The CDR3 is 13 amino acids. This CDR3 reads CATGSGGINEQFF. The CDR3 bases are TGTGCCACCGGAAGTGGGGGAATCAATGAGCAGTTCTTC.

The CDR3 loop reads CASSEAKPDRTYEQYF. CDR3 nucleotides: TGCGCCAGCAGTGAGGCCAAACCGGACAGGACCTACGAGCAGTACTTC. The V call is TRBV10-1, the J call TRBJ2-7; the match to TRBD1 covers 7 bases. V trimming: 2 bases; J trimming: 2 bases; junction bases outside the gene matches: 9. CDR3 length: 16 residues. Germline values: CDR1 WNHNN, CDR2 SYGVQD (reference sequence).

In this sample, this clone turned up once. The chain uses TRBV5-1 and TRBJ2-2; 15 nucleotides align to TRBD2. The CDR3 is 21 amino acids. Germline V gene sequence: CDR1 SGHRS, CDR2 YFSETQ. After removal of 2 bases from V and 1 base from J, the junction contained 12 bases not matched to a gene. CDR3 in DNA: TGCGCCAGCAGCTTCTACAGCCGGGGACTAGCGGGAGGATTGAACACCGGGGAGCTGTTTTTT. Translated, it gives CASSFYSRGLAGGLNTGELFF.